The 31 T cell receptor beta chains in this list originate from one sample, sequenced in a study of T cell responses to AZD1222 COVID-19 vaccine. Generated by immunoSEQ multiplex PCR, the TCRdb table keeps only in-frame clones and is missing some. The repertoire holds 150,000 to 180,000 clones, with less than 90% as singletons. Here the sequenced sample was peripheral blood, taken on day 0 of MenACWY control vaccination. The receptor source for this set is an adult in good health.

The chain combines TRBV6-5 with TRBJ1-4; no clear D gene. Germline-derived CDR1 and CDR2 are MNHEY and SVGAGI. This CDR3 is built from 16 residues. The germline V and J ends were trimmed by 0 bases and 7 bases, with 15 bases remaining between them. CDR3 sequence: CASSYSSGGAGEKLFF. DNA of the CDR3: TGTGCCAGCAGTTACTCGTCTGGCGGCGCAGGTGAAAAACTGTTTTTT.

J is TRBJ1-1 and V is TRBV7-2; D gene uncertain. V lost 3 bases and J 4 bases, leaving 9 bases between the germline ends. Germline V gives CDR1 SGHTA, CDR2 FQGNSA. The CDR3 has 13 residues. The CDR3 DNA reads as TGTGCCAGCAGCTTCGGGAGTATCACTGAAGCTTTCTTT. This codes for CASSFGSITEAFF.

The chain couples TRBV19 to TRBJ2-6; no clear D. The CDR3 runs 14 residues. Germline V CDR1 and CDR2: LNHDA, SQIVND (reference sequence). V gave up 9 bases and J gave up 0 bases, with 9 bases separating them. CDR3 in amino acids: CASTKGSGANVLTF. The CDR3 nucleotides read TGTGCCAGCACAAAGGGCTCTGGGGCCAACGTCCTGACTTTC.

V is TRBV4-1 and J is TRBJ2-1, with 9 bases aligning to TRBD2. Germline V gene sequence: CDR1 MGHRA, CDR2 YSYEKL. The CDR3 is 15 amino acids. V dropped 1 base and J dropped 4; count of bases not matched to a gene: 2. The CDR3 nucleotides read TGCGCCAGCAGCCAAGCTGGACTAGCGTACAATGAGCAGTTCTTC. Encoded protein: CASSQAGLAYNEQFF.

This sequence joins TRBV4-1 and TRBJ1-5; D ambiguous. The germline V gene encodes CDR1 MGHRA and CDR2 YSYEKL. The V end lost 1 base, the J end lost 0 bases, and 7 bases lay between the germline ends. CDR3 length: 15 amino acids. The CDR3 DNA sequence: TGCGCCAGCAGCCAAGTGGCCGCTAGCAATCAGCCCCAGCATTTT. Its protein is CASSQVAASNQPQHF.

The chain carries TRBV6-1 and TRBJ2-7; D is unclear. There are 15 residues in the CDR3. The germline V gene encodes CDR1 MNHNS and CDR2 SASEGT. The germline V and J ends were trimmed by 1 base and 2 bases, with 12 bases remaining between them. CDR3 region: CASSEVATLTYEQYV. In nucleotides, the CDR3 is TGTGCCAGCAGTGAAGTGGCCACCTTAACCTACGAGCAGTACGTC.

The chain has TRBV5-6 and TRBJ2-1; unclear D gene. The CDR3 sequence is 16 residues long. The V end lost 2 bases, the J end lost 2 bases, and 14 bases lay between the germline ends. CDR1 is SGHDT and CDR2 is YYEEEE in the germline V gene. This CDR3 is CASSFAVARTYNEQFF. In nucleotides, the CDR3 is TGTGCCAGCAGCTTCGCGGTAGCAAGGACCTACAATGAGCAGTTCTTC.

The CDR3 bases are TGTGCCAGCAGCTTAAGAGCAGGGGGAGAGACCCAGTACTTC. This encodes CASSLRAGGETQYF. V gene TRBV7-8 combines with J gene TRBJ2-5, with 7 nucleotides matching TRBD1. From germline, CDR1 is SGHVS and CDR2 FQNEAQ. The V gene end was trimmed by 2 bases and the J gene end by 4 bases; junction bases not matched to a gene: 4. The CDR3 totals 14 residues.

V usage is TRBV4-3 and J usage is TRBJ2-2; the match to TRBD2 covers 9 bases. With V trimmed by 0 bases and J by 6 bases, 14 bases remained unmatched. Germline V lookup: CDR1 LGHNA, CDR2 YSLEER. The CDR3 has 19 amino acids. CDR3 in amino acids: CASSQDLVAGAANAGELFF. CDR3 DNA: TGCGCCAGCAGCCAAGATCTGGTAGCGGGAGCAGCAAATGCCGGGGAGCTGTTTTTT.

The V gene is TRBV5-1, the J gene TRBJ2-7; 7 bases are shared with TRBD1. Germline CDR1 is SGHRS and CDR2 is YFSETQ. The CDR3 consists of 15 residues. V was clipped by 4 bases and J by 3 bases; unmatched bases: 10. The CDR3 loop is CASSRQGEPSYEQYF. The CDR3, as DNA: TGCGCCAGCAGCCGACAGGGTGAACCTAGCTACGAGCAGTACTTC.

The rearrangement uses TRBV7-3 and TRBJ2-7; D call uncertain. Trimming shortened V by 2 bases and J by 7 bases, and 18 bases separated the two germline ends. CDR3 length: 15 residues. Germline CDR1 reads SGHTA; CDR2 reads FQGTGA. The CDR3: CASSLGALKGEEQYF. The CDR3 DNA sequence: TGTGCCAGCAGCTTAGGTGCCCTAAAAGGAGAAGAGCAGTACTTC.

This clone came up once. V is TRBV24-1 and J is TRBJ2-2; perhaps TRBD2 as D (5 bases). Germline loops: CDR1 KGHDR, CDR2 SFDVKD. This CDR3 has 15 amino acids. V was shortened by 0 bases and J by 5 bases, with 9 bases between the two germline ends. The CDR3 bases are TGTGCCACCAGTGATTTGATAGGCGGGACCGGGGAGCTGTTTTTT. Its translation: CATSDLIGGTGELFF.

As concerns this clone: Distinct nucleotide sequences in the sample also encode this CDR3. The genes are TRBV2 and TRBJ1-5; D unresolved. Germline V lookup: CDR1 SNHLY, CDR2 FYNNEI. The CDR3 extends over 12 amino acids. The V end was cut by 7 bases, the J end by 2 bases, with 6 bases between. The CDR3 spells CASTLGNQPQHF. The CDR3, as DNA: TGTGCCAGCACCTTGGGCAATCAGCCCCAGCATTTT.

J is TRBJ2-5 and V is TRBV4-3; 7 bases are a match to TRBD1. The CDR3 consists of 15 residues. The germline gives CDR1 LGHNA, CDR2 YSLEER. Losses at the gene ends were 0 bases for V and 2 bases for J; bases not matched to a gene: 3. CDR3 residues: CASSQEAGGQETQYF. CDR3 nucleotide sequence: TGCGCCAGCAGCCAAGAGGCAGGGGGACAAGAGACCCAGTACTTC.

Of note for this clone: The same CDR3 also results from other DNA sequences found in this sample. The CDR3 region has the DNA TGCGCCAGCAGCTTGGTAGGCTCGAACACCGGGGAGCTGTTTTTT. This translates into CASSLVGSNTGELFF. The chain links TRBV5-1 to TRBJ2-2; D remains ambiguous. This CDR3 has 15 residues. The V gene lost 0 bases and the J gene lost 0 bases, with 6 bases spanning the gap. Germline assignment: CDR1 SGHRS and CDR2 YFSETQ.

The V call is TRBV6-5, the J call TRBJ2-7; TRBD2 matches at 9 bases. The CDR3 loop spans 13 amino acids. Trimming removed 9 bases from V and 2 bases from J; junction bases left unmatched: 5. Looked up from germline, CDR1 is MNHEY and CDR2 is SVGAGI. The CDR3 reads CASSGGKAYEQYV. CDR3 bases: TGTGCCAGTAGCGGGGGAAAGGCCTACGAGCAGTACGTC.

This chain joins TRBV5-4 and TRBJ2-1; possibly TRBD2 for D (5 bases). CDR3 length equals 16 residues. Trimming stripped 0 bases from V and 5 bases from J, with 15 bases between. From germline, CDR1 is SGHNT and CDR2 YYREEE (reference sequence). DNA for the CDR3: TGTGCCAGCAGCTTGGATTATAGCGTGCTTAACAATGAGCAGTTCTTC. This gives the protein CASSLDYSVLNNEQFF.

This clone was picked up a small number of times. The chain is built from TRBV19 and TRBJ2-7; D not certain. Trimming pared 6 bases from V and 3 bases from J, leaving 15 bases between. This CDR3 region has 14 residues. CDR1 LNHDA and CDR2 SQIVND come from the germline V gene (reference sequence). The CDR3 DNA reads TGTGCCAGTAGCCCTGCGCTGAGCTTCTACGAGCAGTACTTC. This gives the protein CASSPALSFYEQYF.

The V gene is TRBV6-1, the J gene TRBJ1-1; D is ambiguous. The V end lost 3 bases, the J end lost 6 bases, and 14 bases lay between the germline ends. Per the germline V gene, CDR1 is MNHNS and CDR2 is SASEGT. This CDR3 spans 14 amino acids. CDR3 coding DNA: TGTGCCAGCAGTGATGGACTGGGTTTCGCTGAAGCTTTCTTT. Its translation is CASSDGLGFAEAFF.

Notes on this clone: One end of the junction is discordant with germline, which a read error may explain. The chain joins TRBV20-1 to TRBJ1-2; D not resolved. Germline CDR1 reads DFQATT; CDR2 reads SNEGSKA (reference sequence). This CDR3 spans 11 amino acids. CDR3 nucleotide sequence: TGCAGTGCTAGAGAGGGGAGCCGGATCCCCTTC. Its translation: CSAREGSRIPF.

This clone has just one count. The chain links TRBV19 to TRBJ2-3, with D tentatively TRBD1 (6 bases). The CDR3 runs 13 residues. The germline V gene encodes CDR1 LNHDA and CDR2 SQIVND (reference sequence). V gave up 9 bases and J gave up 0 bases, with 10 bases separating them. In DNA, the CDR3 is TGTGCCAGCCGGGACATTAGCACAGATACGCAGTATTTT. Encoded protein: CASRDISTDTQYF.

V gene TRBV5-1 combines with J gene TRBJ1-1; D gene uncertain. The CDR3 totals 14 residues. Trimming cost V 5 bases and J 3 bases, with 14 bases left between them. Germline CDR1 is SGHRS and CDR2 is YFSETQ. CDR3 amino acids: CASRVAVGYTEAFF. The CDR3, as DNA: TGCGCCAGCAGGGTGGCGGTAGGGTACACTGAAGCTTTCTTT. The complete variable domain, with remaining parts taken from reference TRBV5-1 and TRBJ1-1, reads KAGVTQTPRYLIKTRGQQVTLSCSPISGHRSVSWYQQTPGQGLQFLFEYFSETQRNKGNFPGRFSGRQFSNSRSEMNVSTLELGDSALYLCASRVAVGYTEAFFGQGTRLTVV.

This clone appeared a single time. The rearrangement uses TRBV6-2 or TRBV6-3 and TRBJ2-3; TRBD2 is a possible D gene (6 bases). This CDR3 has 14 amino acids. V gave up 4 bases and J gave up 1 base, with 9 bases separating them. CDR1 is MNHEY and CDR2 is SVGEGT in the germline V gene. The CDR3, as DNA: TGTGCCAGCAGTTGGCAGCGGGGCACAGATACGCAGTATTTT. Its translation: CASSWQRGTDTQYF.

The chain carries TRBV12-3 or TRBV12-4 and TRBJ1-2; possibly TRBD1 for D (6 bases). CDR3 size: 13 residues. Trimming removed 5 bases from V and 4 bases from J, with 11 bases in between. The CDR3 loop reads CASSRTEIYGYTF. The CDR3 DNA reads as TGTGCCAGCAGTCGGACAGAAATCTATGGCTACACCTTC.

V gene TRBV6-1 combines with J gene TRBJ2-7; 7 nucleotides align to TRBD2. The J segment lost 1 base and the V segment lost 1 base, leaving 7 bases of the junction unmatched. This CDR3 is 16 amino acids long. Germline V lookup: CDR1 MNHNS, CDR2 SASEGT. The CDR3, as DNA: TGTGCCAGCAGTGAAGGTGCGGCGGGAGCGTCCTACGAGCAGTACTTC. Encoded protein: CASSEGAAGASYEQYF.

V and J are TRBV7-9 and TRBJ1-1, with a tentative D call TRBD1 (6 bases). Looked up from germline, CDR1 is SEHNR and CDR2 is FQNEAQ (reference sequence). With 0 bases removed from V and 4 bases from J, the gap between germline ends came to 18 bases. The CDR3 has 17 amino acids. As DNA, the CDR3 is TGTGCCAGCAGCTTAGCGAGATGGGGGCAGGTGATCACTGAAGCTTTCTTT. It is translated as CASSLARWGQVITEAFF.

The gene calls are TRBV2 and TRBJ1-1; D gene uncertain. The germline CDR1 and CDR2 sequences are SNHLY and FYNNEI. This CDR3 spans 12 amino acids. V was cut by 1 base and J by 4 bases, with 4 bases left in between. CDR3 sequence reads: CASSEVGTEAFF. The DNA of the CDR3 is TGTGCCAGCAGTGAAGTAGGCACTGAAGCTTTCTTT.

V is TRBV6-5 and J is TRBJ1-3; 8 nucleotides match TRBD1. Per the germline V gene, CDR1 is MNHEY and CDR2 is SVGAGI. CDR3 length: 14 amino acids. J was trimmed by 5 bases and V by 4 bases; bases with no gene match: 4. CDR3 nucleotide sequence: TGTGCCAGCAGTTCCAGGACAGGGAGAAACACCATATATTTT. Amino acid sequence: CASSSRTGRNTIYF.

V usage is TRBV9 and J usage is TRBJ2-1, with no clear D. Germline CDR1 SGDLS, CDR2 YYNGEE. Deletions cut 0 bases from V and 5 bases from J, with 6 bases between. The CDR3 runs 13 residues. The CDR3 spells CASSVDGHNEQFF. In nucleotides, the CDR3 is TGTGCCAGCAGCGTAGACGGCCACAATGAGCAGTTCTTC.

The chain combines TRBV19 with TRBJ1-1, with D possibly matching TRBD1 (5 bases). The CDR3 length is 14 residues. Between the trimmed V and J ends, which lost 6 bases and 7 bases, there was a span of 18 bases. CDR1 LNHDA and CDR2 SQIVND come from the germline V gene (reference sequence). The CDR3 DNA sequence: TGTGCCAGTAGGCTGGAAGGATGGGGGAGTGAAGCTTTCTTT. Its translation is CASRLEGWGSEAFF.

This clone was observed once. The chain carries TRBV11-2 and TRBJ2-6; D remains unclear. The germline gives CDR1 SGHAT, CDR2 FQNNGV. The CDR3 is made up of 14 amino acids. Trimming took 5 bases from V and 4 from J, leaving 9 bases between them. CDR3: CASSTGTGANVLTF. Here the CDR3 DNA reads TGTGCCAGCAGCACCGGCACCGGGGCCAACGTCCTGACTTTC. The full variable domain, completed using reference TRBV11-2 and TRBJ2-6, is EAGVAQSPRYKIIEKRQSVAFWCNPISGHATLYWYQQILGQGPKLLIQFQNNGVVDDSQLPKDRFSAERLKGVDSTLKIQPAKLEDSAVYLCASSTGTGANVLTFGAGSRLTVL.